Listed here is a single T cell receptor (beta chain). The germline V gene encodes CDR1 MGHRA and CDR2 YSYEKL. V was shortened by 4 bases and J by 3 bases, with 9 bases between the two germline ends. The CDR3 length is 13 residues. This sample is part of a study of cytomegalovirus exposure and HLA in healthy donors. Measured with immunoSEQ multiplex PCR; TCRdb has only the in-frame clones, and not every one. The sample holds approximately 200,000 clones, roughly 82% seen once. Sequences were obtained from PBMCs. The V and J genes are TRBV4-1 and TRBJ2-5; D is uncertain. The sequence was obtained from a woman aged 25 to 39 in good health and CMV-seropositive. CDR3 coding DNA: TGCGCCAGCAGCCTTTTAATAAAAGAGACCCAGTACTTC. Translation gives CASSLLIKETQYF.